This T cell receptor beta chain is from a study of blood T cell repertoires in COVID-19. For the study at large: Samples of COVID-19 (acute and convalescent) were obtained from the United States, Italy and Spain. In each case, the material was cDNA or gDNA derived from T cells, B-cell-depleted T cells, or PBMCs.

As processed by the authors: Estimation of nucleated cell counts relied on the amplification of reference gene primers. Some clones are missing from TCRdb's copy, which holds only in-frame ones; the method was immunoSEQ multiplex PCR. V, J and clone size reflect that table, while D and trimming were determined from the DNA. The sample holds around 120,000 clones; 60% to 85% are singletons and the top ten take about 2%. The V end was cut by 1 base, the J end by 10 bases, with 19 bases between. The CDR3 contains 15 residues. The germline V gene encodes CDR1 MGHRA and CDR2 YSYEKL. The sequence was obtained from an older man with acute or convalescent COVID-19. Sequences were obtained from peripheral blood. The rearrangement uses TRBV4-1 and TRBJ1-2; D perhaps matches TRBD1 (6 bases). The DNA of the CDR3 is TGCGCCAGCAGCCAAGGGGGGATTGGGACAATGGACTACACCTTC. Translated: CASSQGGIGTMDYTF.